The 21 T cell receptor beta chains presented below share a single source sample, sequenced in a study of T cell responses to AZD1222 COVID-19 vaccine. Sequencing used immunoSEQ multiplex PCR; TCRdb keeps in-frame clones, though not all of them. This repertoire shows approximately 110,000 clones, approximately 89% found once; its top ten account for 4% to 6%. The specimen comprised peripheral blood, sampled on day 0 of AZD1222 vaccination. The receptor set was obtained from an adult in good health.

This clone was seen once. The chain carries TRBV4-3 and TRBJ1-6; unclear D gene. Germline V gives CDR1 LGHNA, CDR2 YSLEER. The CDR3 runs 16 residues. Trimming pared 4 bases from V and 1 base from J, leaving 11 bases between. CDR3 sequence reads: CASSPGQRSYNSPLHF. DNA of the CDR3: TGCGCCAGCAGCCCCGGCCAGCGATCCTATAATTCACCCCTCCACTTT.

The chain has TRBV7-8 and TRBJ2-6, with unresolved D. CDR1 and CDR2 from the germline V gene are SGHVS and FQNEAQ. This CDR3 has 17 amino acids. The V gene lost 3 bases and the J gene lost 0 bases, with 12 bases spanning the gap. CDR3 in DNA: TGTGCCAGCAGCTTGCTCCCACAGCTCTCTGGGGCCAACGTCCTGACTTTC. Protein sequence: CASSLLPQLSGANVLTF.

V is TRBV14 and J is TRBJ1-2; D is possibly TRBD1 (5 bases). Trimming removed 1 base at V and 8 bases at J, with 11 bases between. This CDR3 has 13 amino acids. Germline-derived CDR1 and CDR2 are SGHDN and FVKESK. CDR3 amino acids: CASSQAQGDGYTF. In DNA form, the CDR3 reads TGTGCCAGCAGCCAAGCCCAGGGTGACGGCTACACCTTC.

V gene TRBV7-9 combines with J gene TRBJ1-2; D is ambiguous. With 5 bases removed from V and 2 bases from J, the gap between germline ends came to 12 bases. In germline, CDR1 is SEHNR, CDR2 FQNEAQ (reference sequence). The CDR3 consists of 14 residues. The CDR3 sequence: CASSRGEANYGYTF. Written as DNA, the CDR3 is TGTGCCAGCAGCCGGGGAGAGGCAAACTATGGCTACACCTTC.

The chain employs TRBV12-3 or TRBV12-4 and TRBJ1-1, with D unresolved. CDR3 size: 13 residues. Trimming removed 2 bases at V and 1 base at J, with 5 bases between. The chain's CDR3 is CASSLRANTEAFF. The CDR3 DNA reads TGTGCCAGCAGTTTAAGAGCGAACACTGAAGCTTTCTTT.

The chain recombines TRBV19 with TRBJ2-1; a possible D gene is TRBD2 (6 bases). V was trimmed by 5 bases and J by 4 bases, leaving 9 bases between them. The CDR3 consists of 13 residues. Germline V gene data show CDR1 as LNHDA and CDR2 as SQIVND (reference sequence). The CDR3 region has the DNA TGTGCCAGTAGTGACCGGGGGTACAATGAGCAGTTCTTC. It specifies CASSDRGYNEQFF.

CDR3 in DNA: TGTGCCAGCAGCCAGGGGGCGGGGAGGTCCTACGAGCAGTACTTC. Translating it yields CASSQGAGRSYEQYF. The chain combines TRBV7-2 with TRBJ2-7, with 8 bases fitting TRBD1. The CDR3 covers 15 residues. V shed 5 bases, J shed 1 base, and the junction held 7 bases outside the gene matches. Germline V gene lookup returns CDR1 SGHTA and CDR2 FQGNSA.

The rearrangement uses TRBV6-5 and TRBJ1-4, with D uncertain. The CDR3 has 16 amino acids. Looked up from germline, CDR1 is MNHEY and CDR2 is SVGAGI. Trimming pared 0 bases from V and 0 bases from J, leaving 8 bases between. CDR3 amino acids: CASSYSNPATNEKLFF. The CDR3 nucleotides are TGTGCCAGCAGTTACTCGAACCCAGCAACTAATGAAAAACTGTTTTTT.

The V call is TRBV6-2 or TRBV6-3, the J call TRBJ2-1; unclear D gene. V was pared by 5 bases and J by 7 bases, with 12 bases between. This CDR3 contains 13 residues. Per the germline V gene, CDR1 is MNHEY and CDR2 is SVGEGT. CDR3: CASSPTESNEQFF. The CDR3 bases are TGTGCCAGCAGTCCCACAGAGTCGAATGAGCAGTTCTTC.

V gene TRBV19 combines with J gene TRBJ2-3, with a possible D match to TRBD2 (5 bases). Trimming took 10 bases from V and 1 from J, leaving 18 bases between them. CDR1 is LNHDA, CDR2 SQIVND, per germline (reference sequence). The CDR3 runs to 15 residues. CDR3 bases: TGTGCCACCCGAGGTTGGGCAGCGGGCACAGATACGCAGTATTTT. Amino acid sequence: CATRGWAAGTDTQYF.

The chain is built from TRBV28 and TRBJ1-2, with a weak D call TRBD1 (6 bases). Germline V lookup: CDR1 MDHEN, CDR2 SYDVKM. This CDR3 is 17 amino acids long. V was cut by 5 bases and J by 4 bases, with 23 bases left in between. CDR3 sequence: CASSLGIGGQGGYGYTF. The CDR3 nucleotides read TGTGCCAGCAGTCTCGGAATCGGGGGCCAGGGCGGCTATGGCTACACCTTC.

This chain's CDR3 is CASSEKILNTGELFF. The CDR3 DNA is TGTGCCAGCAGTGAAAAGATATTGAACACCGGGGAGCTGTTTTTT. The chain links TRBV6-1 to TRBJ2-2; D gene uncertain. The CDR3 totals 15 residues. Germline CDR1 reads MNHNS; CDR2 reads SASEGT. V lost 2 bases and J 1 base, leaving 8 bases between the germline ends.

The V and J genes are TRBV6-5 and TRBJ2-1; D uncertain. The germline V gene encodes CDR1 MNHEY and CDR2 SVGAGI. V dropped 6 bases and J dropped 5 bases, with 17 bases sitting between them. The CDR3 consists of 15 residues. The CDR3 loop is CASRADSRLNNEQFF. CDR3 bases: TGTGCCAGCAGAGCCGACTCCCGTCTCAACAATGAGCAGTTCTTC.

The chain recombines TRBV7-2 with TRBJ2-2; 8 bases map to TRBD1. CDR3 length equals 17 residues. Germline CDR1 SGHTA, CDR2 FQGNSA. V was clipped by 6 bases and J by 2 bases; unmatched bases: 11. The CDR3 DNA is TGTGCCAGCAGGCCCCGTGGGGCAGGGGGCAACACCGGGGAGCTGTTTTTT. This translates into CASRPRGAGGNTGELFF.

The CDR3 loop is CASTDRVAGELFF. The CDR3 DNA sequence: TGTGCCAGCACCGATCGTGTGGCCGGGGAGCTGTTTTTT. The rearrangement links TRBV12-3 or TRBV12-4 to TRBJ2-2; D remains unclear. CDR3 length: 13 residues. V shed 7 bases and J shed 6 bases, with 12 bases lying between them.

The V and J genes are TRBV5-6 and TRBJ2-6; TRBD1 agrees at 8 bases. Germline V lookup: CDR1 SGHDT, CDR2 YYEEEE. CDR3 length: 17 residues. J lost 5 bases, V lost 3 bases, and 10 bases had no gene match. CDR3 loop: CASSSNQGAPWANVLTF. CDR3 nucleotides: TGTGCCAGCAGCTCGAATCAGGGGGCGCCCTGGGCCAACGTCCTGACTTTC.

The chain recombines TRBV10-3 with TRBJ1-1; tentative D call: TRBD1 (6 bases). CDR3 length equals 15 residues. Trimming cost V 3 bases and J 1 base, with 12 bases left between them. CDR1 and CDR2 (germline): ENHRY, SYGVKD. DNA of the CDR3: TGTGCCATCAGTGACACCGGGACACCGAACACTGAAGCTTTCTTT. Amino acid sequence: CAISDTGTPNTEAFF.

This clone came up a few times. The gene calls are TRBV4-3 and TRBJ2-3; no definite D call. Germline-derived CDR1 and CDR2 are LGHNA and YSLEER. CDR3 length: 14 residues. The V and J ends lost 0 bases and 6 bases respectively, with 10 bases between them. The CDR3 spells CASSQDRGGDTQYF. CDR3 nucleotides: TGCGCCAGCAGCCAAGATCGCGGTGGGGATACGCAGTATTTT.

The V gene is TRBV4-1, the J gene TRBJ1-2; TRBD1 matches 11 bases. Losses at the gene ends were 4 bases for V and 4 bases for J; bases not matched to a gene: 2. CDR3 size: 14 residues. Looked up from germline, CDR1 is MGHRA and CDR2 is YSYEKL. The CDR3: CASSPDRGPYGYTF. In DNA, the CDR3 is TGCGCCAGCAGCCCGGACAGGGGGCCCTATGGCTACACCTTC.

The CDR3 loop is CASSLLGDTQYF. As DNA, the CDR3 is TGTGCCAGCAGTTTATTAGGAGATACGCAGTATTTT. The rearrangement links TRBV27 to TRBJ2-3; no reliable D call. This CDR3 is 12 amino acids long. The V end was cut by 1 base, the J end by 5 bases, with 4 bases between. CDR1 and CDR2 (germline): MNHEY, SMNVEV (reference sequence).

V is TRBV11-3 and J is TRBJ2-7; D is uncertain. Germline CDR1 and CDR2: SGHNT and YENEEA. The CDR3 covers 13 residues. The ends were cut back, 1 base at V and 6 bases at J, with 10 bases in the middle. The CDR3 DNA sequence: TGTGCCAGCAGCTTAGTTGAGGCCTCCGAGCAGTACTTC. The encoded protein is CASSLVEASEQYF.